This TCR beta chain derives from a study of tumor-infiltrating lymphocytes in primary liver carcinoma. The overall study: Samples returned roughly 3.5 to 7.13 million productive TCRbeta reads each. Read depth did not differ significantly between tissue types. Study results and caveats: Between tumor regions, pairs overlapped more than tumor-adjacent and tumor-blood pairs did.

The researchers produced TCR beta cDNA from around 0.5 ug total RNA with a constant-region primer. Generation of the TCR beta libraries relied on three nested multiplex PCR rounds using slightly modified ARM-PCR. In the first two PCR rounds, TRBV1-TRBV30 forward primers were paired with a C-beta reverse primer, and each round lasted about 9 cycles. MiXCR, run by TCRdb on the multiplex PCR reads, gives a single entry per CDR3 protein. The table records tens of thousands of distinct CDR3 sequences, more than 60% of them present only once. The germline CDR1 and CDR2 sequences are SGHRS and YFSETQ. This CDR3 region has 16 residues. Points on this clonotype: The target antigen is unknown. A junction boundary mismatches the germline segment, possibly from a read error.

DNA and RNA were both co-extracted from approximately 20-30 mg of bulk tissue that had not been sorted. Patients were treatment-naive with chronic HBV infection. This rearrangement joins TRBV5-1 to TRBJ2-1; a weak D match, TRBD2 (7 bases). This clonotype was obtained from a man aged 35-49 years with primary liver carcinoma and hepatitis B virus infection. The sequenced sample consisted of tumor-adjacent normal liver tissue. CDR3 amino acids: CASNLTGGSRYNGQFF. CDR3 coding DNA: TGCGCCAGCAACTTGACAGGCGGGAGTAGATACAATGGGCAGTTCTTC.